These T cell receptor beta chains were read from a single sample in a study of cytomegalovirus exposure and HLA in healthy donors. Assay used: immunoSEQ multiplex PCR; TCRdb lists only in-frame clones, some missing. The sample has 110,000 to 150,000 clones, over 75% seen once; the top ten hold approximately 1.1%. Material: PBMCs. The receptors shown here come from a female donor in good health and CMV-seronegative. Both conserved end residues are trimmed from each CDR3. Fields, in order: J gene, V gene, CDR3 protein.

TRBJ2-3,TRBV5-1,ASSRPEVPTDTQY
TRBJ2-2,TRBV14,ASSPSGVGELF
TRBJ1-2,TRBV28,ASMAGHSNYGYT
TRBJ2-3,TRBV25-1,ASSVVFGSTDTQY
TRBJ2-3,TRBV7-2,ASSFLSGDTQY
TRBJ2-7,TRBV15,ATSRAGTGGNEQY
TRBJ1-2,TRBV27,ASSLNILYGYT
TRBJ1-1,TRBV5-1,ASSLGQGAEAF
TRBJ2-7,TRBV30,AWSVPLGLYEQY
TRBJ2-3,TRBV10-3,AISKGTSGVARY
TRBJ2-3,TRBV5-1,ASSLQGTDTQY
TRBJ1-5,TRBV29-1,SVNTGLGQPQH
TRBJ1-2,TRBV2,ASSGGGRGYYGYT
TRBJ2-1,TRBV7-8,ASAAALRPYNEQF
TRBJ2-2,TRBV7-2,ASTRPGGSTGELF
TRBJ2-7,TRBV10-3,AISESRSGLSSYEQY
TRBJ2-7,TRBV5-6,ASSLGLAGVWQY
TRBJ2-7,TRBV27,ASTLSGLAAYEQY
TRBJ2-3,TRBV6-4,ASSDTPQGFTDTQY
TRBJ2-2,TRBV29-1,SVEAAGQGLIGTGELF
TRBJ1-2,TRBV5-1,ASSLGDSLGGYT
TRBJ2-7,TRBV6-4,ASSWPTGGIYEQY
TRBJ2-5,TRBV29-1,SVDPHNRVGETQY
TRBJ2-7,TRBV7-6,ASSFDVTHSYEQY
TRBJ2-7,TRBV28,ASRVSSMPYEQY